This T cell receptor (beta chain) emerged from a study of T cell responses to AZD1222 COVID-19 vaccine. After removal of 3 bases from V and 4 bases from J, the junction contained 5 bases not matched to a gene. This CDR3 region has 15 residues. Germline V CDR1 and CDR2: SGHNT, YYREEE (reference sequence). Broader study findings: Spike-spanning, vaccine-associated CD4 TCRs were dominant at 160-218 and 743-854. Repertoires were obtained only post-peak T cell response. Recipients of two AZD1222 doses showed rising Spike-specific TCR breadth and depth. Clonal diversity may have been underestimated in mostly white British donors.

Profiling relied on immunoSEQ multiplex PCR, and the TCRdb table lists in-frame clones only, not all of them. The table has some 180,000 clones, approximately 91% seen once; the top ten hold less than 2.5%. Regarding this clone: What it recognizes is unknown.

V is TRBV5-4 and J is TRBJ1-4; 8 bases are shared with TRBD1. The input for sequencing was peripheral blood, taken 28 days after the second AZD1222 dose. The TCR sequence derives from an adult who received the AZD1222 COVID-19 vaccine. As DNA, the CDR3 is TGTGCCAGCAGCTCAGGACAGGGAGGTAATGAAAAACTGTTTTTT. Its translation: CASSSGQGGNEKLFF.